This is a list of T cell receptor beta chains from one sample in a study of shared clonotypes between healthy human individuals. The method was immunoSEQ multiplex PCR; TCRdb's version includes in-frame clones alone and lacks a portion of them. The repertoire holds about 480,000 clones, with about 80% as singletons. The material sequenced was PBMCs. Source of these receptors: a woman aged 40 to 49 in good health. Some clones in this sample may be carry-over from other donors' samples. CDR3s include the opening cysteine and the closing phenylalanine or tryptophan. Each record gives: J gene, V gene, CDR3 protein.

J: TRBJ1-5
V: TRBV6-1
CDR3: CASNVWGQPQHF

J: TRBJ2-2
V: TRBV28
CDR3: CASSLAGESGELFF

J: TRBJ2-5
V: TRBV5-1
CDR3: CASSLGQGGQETQYF

J: TRBJ2-5
V: TRBV7-3
CDR3: CASSLGLWAGQETQYF

J: TRBJ1-3
V: TRBV19
CDR3: CASSIVGASAGNTIYF

J: TRBJ1-4
V: TRBV4-2
CDR3: CASSQAARSTNEKLFF

J: TRBJ1-1
V: TRBV5-1
CDR3: CASSLQGQGTEAFF

J: TRBJ2-7
V: TRBV5-4
CDR3: CASSGLQGFTYEQYF

J: TRBJ1-2
V: TRBV9
CDR3: CASSVGDRTAVNYGYTF

J: TRBJ1-1
V: TRBV7-3
CDR3: CASGQGPNTEAFF

J: TRBJ2-7
V: TRBV7-2
CDR3: CASSLWELGLGGEQYF

J: TRBJ2-6
V: TRBV19
CDR3: CASSIRNSGANVLTF

J: TRBJ1-5
V: TRBV28
CDR3: CASSVGGNQPQHF

J: TRBJ2-7
V: TRBV5-1
CDR3: CASSASGKFEQYF

J: TRBJ2-2
V: TRBV10-3
CDR3: CAISESAAGGDGELFF

J: TRBJ2-5
V: TRBV27
CDR3: CASSLPGHPRTQYF

J: TRBJ2-7
V: TRBV5-1
CDR3: CASSLEQGYEQYF

J: TRBJ1-1
V: TRBV29-1
CDR3: CSVALGGAAFF

J: TRBJ2-5
V: TRBV2
CDR3: CASTAGRQETQYF

J: TRBJ2-3
V: TRBV5-1
CDR3: CASSLGPGSTDTQYF

J: TRBJ2-7
V: TRBV6-6
CDR3: CASSRTSGTSKQYF

J: TRBJ2-1
V: TRBV5-5
CDR3: CASSLRPDNEQFF

J: TRBJ1-5
V: TRBV18
CDR3: CASSPQSGRNYSNQPQHF

J: TRBJ2-3
V: TRBV29-1
CDR3: CSVDRDPRRADTQYF